These 21 T cell receptor beta chains were all obtained from the same sample, sequenced in a study of T cell responses to AZD1222 COVID-19 vaccine. Profiled with immunoSEQ multiplex PCR; TCRdb holds only in-frame clones, not every one. The table has approximately 170,000 clones, approximately 90% seen once. Sample: peripheral blood, taken on day 0 of AZD1222 vaccination. The source is an adult in good health.

This clone was seen a handful of times. The V and J genes are TRBV2 and TRBJ2-7; maybe TRBD1 (6 bases). Germline CDR1 reads SNHLY; CDR2 reads FYNNEI. The CDR3 is 14 residues long. V was trimmed by 8 bases and J by 4 bases, leaving 18 bases between them. The CDR3 DNA reads TGTGCCAGCCAATTCAGTTATAGGGGGTACGAGCAGTACGTC. Protein sequence: CASQFSYRGYEQYV.

The gene calls are TRBV6-5 and TRBJ1-6; 10 bases map to TRBD1. The V gene end was trimmed by 8 bases and the J gene end by 0 bases; junction bases not matched to a gene: 1. CDR1 is MNHEY, CDR2 SVGAGI, per germline. The CDR3 extends over 15 amino acids. CDR3 sequence reads: CASRQGASYNSPLHF. CDR3 DNA sequence: TGTGCCAGCCGACAGGGGGCCTCCTATAATTCACCCCTCCACTTT.

The genes are TRBV7-2 and TRBJ2-3; D unresolved. Germline V gene lookup returns CDR1 SGHTA and CDR2 FQGNSA. V lost 1 base and J 0 bases, leaving 8 bases between the germline ends. The CDR3 is 15 residues long. The CDR3 region is CASSLVVGSTDTQYF. For the CDR3, the DNA is TGTGCCAGCAGCTTAGTCGTGGGTAGCACAGATACGCAGTATTTT. Complete variable domain (other parts from reference TRBV7-2 and TRBJ2-3): GAGVSQSPSNKVTEKGKDVELRCDPISGHTALYWYRQSLGQGLEFLIYFQGNSAPDKSGLPSDRFSAERTGGSVSTLTIQRTQQEDSAVYLCASSLVVGSTDTQYFGPGTRLTVL.

This chain connects TRBV10-2 to TRBJ2-5; possibly TRBD1 for D (5 bases). The germline V and J ends were trimmed by 2 bases and 3 bases, with 10 bases remaining between them. In germline, CDR1 is WSHSY, CDR2 SAAADI. This CDR3 has 14 residues. Here the CDR3 reads CASSEGAEEETQYF. In nucleotides, the CDR3 is TGCGCCAGCAGTGAGGGGGCCGAAGAAGAGACCCAGTACTTC.

This sequence joins TRBV6-5 and TRBJ1-5; D gene ambiguous. The CDR3 extends over 12 amino acids. Germline V gives CDR1 MNHEY, CDR2 SVGAGI. V was trimmed by 6 bases and J by 6 bases, leaving 9 bases between them. CDR3 protein: CASRKLGQPQHF. Written as DNA, the CDR3 is TGTGCCAGCAGAAAACTGGGTCAGCCCCAGCATTTT.

This clone occurred once. The J gene is TRBJ2-7, the V gene TRBV28; 11 bases align to TRBD1. The CDR3 consists of 16 residues. The V gene's germline CDR1 is MDHEN and CDR2 SYDVKM. Trimming took 6 bases from V and 3 from J; bases not matched to a gene: 10. The CDR3 DNA reads TGTGCCAGCAGCACCCTCGGACAGGGGGCCTTCTACGAGCAGTACTTC. It encodes CASSTLGQGAFYEQYF.

The V and J genes are TRBV9 and TRBJ2-3; 14 nucleotides match TRBD2. This CDR3 region has 16 residues. V was clipped by 4 bases and J by 6 bases; unmatched bases: 7. The germline gives CDR1 SGDLS, CDR2 YYNGEE. CDR3 loop: CASSFGLAGGGDTQYF. The CDR3 bases are TGTGCCAGCAGCTTCGGACTAGCGGGGGGAGGGGATACGCAGTATTTT.

V usage is TRBV7-2 and J usage is TRBJ2-1; D is undetermined. Trimming pared 3 bases from V and 5 bases from J, leaving 5 bases between. CDR1 and CDR2 from the germline V gene are SGHTA and FQGNSA. There are 12 residues in the CDR3. The CDR3 DNA is TGTGCCAGCAGCTTGTATGACAATGAGCAGTTCTTC. Residues: CASSLYDNEQFF. Full variable domain (missing parts from reference TRBV7-2 and TRBJ2-1): GAGVSQSPSNKVTEKGKDVELRCDPISGHTALYWYRQSLGQGLEFLIYFQGNSAPDKSGLPSDRFSAERTGGSVSTLTIQRTQQEDSAVYLCASSLYDNEQFFGPGTRLTVL.

This clone was seen more than once but under ten times. The chain links TRBV28 to TRBJ2-7; the D gene is possibly TRBD2 (5 bases). Germline loops: CDR1 MDHEN, CDR2 SYDVKM. Trimming cost V 6 bases and J 3 bases, with 12 bases left between them. The CDR3 runs to 13 residues. CDR3: CASSPGFLYEQYF. The CDR3 region has the DNA TGTGCCAGCAGCCCGGGATTCCTCTACGAGCAGTACTTC.

This chain joins TRBV5-5 and TRBJ1-1; no clear D. Germline V CDR1 and CDR2: SGHKS, YYEKEE (reference sequence). Deletions cut 1 base from V and 6 bases from J, with 10 bases between. The CDR3 length is 13 residues. The CDR3 loop is CASSLNSLPEAFF. In nucleotides, the CDR3 is TGTGCCAGCAGCTTGAACAGCCTCCCTGAAGCTTTCTTT.

This chain uses TRBV7-2 with TRBJ2-7, with D maybe TRBD2 (5 bases). The germline CDR1 and CDR2 sequences are SGHTA and FQGNSA. Trimming stripped 0 bases from V and 7 bases from J, with 16 bases between. This CDR3 is built from 15 residues. DNA for the CDR3: TGTGCCAGCAGCTTAGCGGCGGGCAGCACTCGTGAGCAGTACTTC. The encoded protein is CASSLAAGSTREQYF.

As concerns this clone: The junction departs from germline at one end; a sequencing error may be responsible. The genes are TRBV5-1 and TRBJ2-3, with D tentatively TRBD1 (6 bases). Germline V CDR1 and CDR2: SGHRS, YFSETQ. The CDR3 spans 16 residues. CDR3 nucleotide sequence: TGCGCCAGCAGTTTGGGGGCCCCAAGGGTAGGGGATACGCAGTATTTT. Amino acid sequence: CASSLGAPRVGDTQYF.

The chain joins TRBV6-6 to TRBJ2-4, with D uncertain. The length of the CDR3 is 16 residues. V dropped 6 bases and J dropped 3 bases, with 18 bases sitting between them. CDR1 is MNHNY, CDR2 SVGAGI, per germline (reference sequence). CDR3 protein: CASSARDRRVKNIQYF. In nucleotides, the CDR3 is TGTGCCAGCAGCGCGCGTGACCGAAGGGTCAAAAACATTCAGTACTTC.

The V call is TRBV12-3 or TRBV12-4, the J call TRBJ1-5; D perhaps matches TRBD1 (5 bases). Trimming took 5 bases from V and 7 from J, leaving 9 bases between them. The CDR3 contains 12 residues. The chain's CDR3 is CASSTREQPQHF. CDR3 DNA: TGTGCCAGCAGTACCAGGGAACAGCCCCAGCATTTT.

This chain uses TRBV12-3 or TRBV12-4 with TRBJ1-5, with TRBD1 matching 7 bases. The CDR3 length is 13 residues. The V and J ends lost 5 bases and 7 bases, in that order; junction bases with no gene match: 5. For the CDR3, the DNA is TGTGCCAGCAGTACAGGGGTCGGACAGCCCCAGCATTTT. Translating it yields CASSTGVGQPQHF.

This clone was recorded once. This chain connects TRBV20-1 to TRBJ1-6; unclear D gene. This CDR3 contains 12 residues. The ends were cut back, 3 bases at V and 7 bases at J, with 7 bases in the middle. The germline V gene has CDR1 DFQATT and CDR2 SNEGSKA (reference sequence). The CDR3 loop reads CSASKGNSPLHF. CDR3 bases: TGCAGTGCTAGTAAGGGAAATTCACCCCTCCACTTT.

The rearrangement links TRBV9 to TRBJ1-2; a possible D gene is TRBD1 (6 bases). Trimming left V 0 bases short and J 8 bases short, with 17 bases between. Germline V gives CDR1 SGDLS, CDR2 YYNGEE. There are 15 residues in the CDR3. The chain's CDR3 is CASSVAPTGPGGYTF. The CDR3 region has the DNA TGTGCCAGCAGCGTAGCCCCGACAGGACCCGGGGGCTACACCTTC.

CDR3 amino acids: CASSLFPYGYTF. In DNA, the CDR3 is TGTGCCAGCAGTTTATTCCCCTATGGCTACACCTTC. This chain links TRBV28 with TRBJ1-2; unclear D gene. CDR3 length: 12 amino acids. Germline V gene data show CDR1 as MDHEN and CDR2 as SYDVKM. Trimming took off 1 base at V and 4 bases at J, with 4 bases between the two ends.

V and J are TRBV5-1 and TRBJ2-2; weak D call: TRBD1 (5 bases). V lost 2 bases to trimming and J lost 4 bases, with 12 bases between them. Per the germline V gene, CDR1 is SGHRS and CDR2 is YFSETQ. The CDR3 sequence is 15 residues long. The CDR3 here is CASSFPQGVTGELFF. The CDR3 DNA is TGCGCCAGCAGCTTCCCCCAAGGGGTCACCGGGGAGCTGTTTTTT. Full variable domain (outside the CDR3, taken from reference TRBV5-1 and TRBJ2-2): KAGVTQTPRYLIKTRGQQVTLSCSPISGHRSVSWYQQTPGQGLQFLFEYFSETQRNKGNFPGRFSGRQFSNSRSEMNVSTLELGDSALYLCASSFPQGVTGELFFGEGSRLTVL.

The chain uses TRBV5-1 and TRBJ1-4; D not certain. V was cut by 3 bases and J by 4 bases, with 16 bases left in between. Germline CDR1 SGHRS, CDR2 YFSETQ. The CDR3 has 16 amino acids. The CDR3 nucleotides read TGCGCCAGCAGCTCCGGGTCGACCCAATATAATGAAAAACTGTTTTTT. Residues: CASSSGSTQYNEKLFF.

The V call is TRBV9, the J call TRBJ1-1, with D perhaps matching TRBD1 (6 bases). Germline V gives CDR1 SGDLS, CDR2 YYNGEE. V lost 0 bases and J lost 0, with 15 bases in between. The CDR3 covers 17 residues. The CDR3 protein is CASSVGAQGGLNTEAFF. DNA for the CDR3: TGTGCCAGCAGCGTAGGGGCCCAAGGGGGGTTGAACACTGAAGCTTTCTTT.